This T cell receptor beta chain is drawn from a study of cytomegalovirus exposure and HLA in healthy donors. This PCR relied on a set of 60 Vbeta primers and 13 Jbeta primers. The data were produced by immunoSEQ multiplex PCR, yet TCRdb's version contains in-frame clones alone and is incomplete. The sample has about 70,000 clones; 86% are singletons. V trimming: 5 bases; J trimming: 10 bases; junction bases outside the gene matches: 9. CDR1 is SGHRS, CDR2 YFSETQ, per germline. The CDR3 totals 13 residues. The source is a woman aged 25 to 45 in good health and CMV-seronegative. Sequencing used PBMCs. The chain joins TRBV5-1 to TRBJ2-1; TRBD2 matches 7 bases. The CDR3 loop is CASRDADGGEQFF. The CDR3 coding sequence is TGCGCCAGCAGGGACGCGGACGGGGGGGAGCAGTTCTTC.